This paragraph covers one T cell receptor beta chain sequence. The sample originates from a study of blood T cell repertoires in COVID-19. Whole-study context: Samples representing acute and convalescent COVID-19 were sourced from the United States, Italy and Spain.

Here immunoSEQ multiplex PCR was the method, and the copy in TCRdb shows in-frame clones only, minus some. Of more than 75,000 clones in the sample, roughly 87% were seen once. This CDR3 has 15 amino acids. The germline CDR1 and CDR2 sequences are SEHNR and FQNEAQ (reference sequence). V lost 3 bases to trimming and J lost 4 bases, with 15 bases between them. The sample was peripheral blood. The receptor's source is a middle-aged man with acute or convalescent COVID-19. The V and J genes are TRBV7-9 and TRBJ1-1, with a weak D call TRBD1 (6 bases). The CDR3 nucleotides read TGTGCCAGCAGCTTCCGCAGGGGCGGGAGCACTGAAGCTTTCTTT. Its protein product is CASSFRRGGSTEAFF.